The 21 T cell receptor beta chains in this list originate from one sample, sequenced in a study of blood T cells in healthy people across ages. A second PCR of about 6 to 11 cycles used a sample-barcoded 5' primer and a J-beta primer mix. TCRdb fed the 5' RACE reads into MiXCR, producing one record per CDR3 protein. The table has roughly 500,000 distinct CDR3 sequences, 25% to 30% seen once; the top ten hold around 20%. The sample was blood. Source of these receptors: a woman in her sixties or seventies in good health.

The V gene is TRBV24-1, the J gene TRBJ1-4, with a tentative D call TRBD1 (6 bases). Germline V gives CDR1 KGHDR, CDR2 SFDVKD. The CDR3 has 15 amino acids. The V gene lost 4 bases and the J gene lost 3 bases, with 11 bases spanning the gap. The CDR3 spells CATSDPGASNEKLFF. The CDR3, as DNA: TGTGCCACCAGTGACCCAGGGGCCTCTAATGAAAAACTGTTTTTT.

At least ten counts were recorded for this clonotype. J is TRBJ2-5 and V is TRBV7-7; 16 nucleotides match TRBD2. The V segment lost 5 bases and the J segment 5 bases; nucleotides outside the gene matches: 8. Germline V CDR1 and CDR2: SSHAT, FNYEAQ (reference sequence). The CDR3 covers 17 residues. CDR3 loop: CASSLGTSGGVYETQYF. Written as DNA, the CDR3 is TGTGCCAGCAGCCTAGGGACTAGCGGGGGGGTATACGAGACCCAGTACTTC. Full variable domain (outside the CDR3, taken from reference TRBV7-7 and TRBJ2-5): GAGVSQSPRYKVTKRGQDVTLRCDPISSHATLYWYQQALGQGPEFLTYFNYEAQPDKSGLPSDRFSAERPEGSISTLTIQRTEQRDSAMYRCASSLGTSGGVYETQYFGPGTRLLVL.

This clonotype occurred a few times. The V call is TRBV4-2, the J call TRBJ1-6, with 7 bases that match TRBD1. CDR1 is LGHNA and CDR2 is YNFKEQ in the germline V gene. V shed 2 bases and J 8 bases; nucleotides not matched to a gene: 9. CDR3 length equals 16 residues. The CDR3 here is CASSQSPGQQHSPLHF. The CDR3 bases are TGTGCCAGCAGCCAATCCCCGGGACAGCAGCATTCACCCCTCCACTTT.

As DNA, the CDR3 is TGTGCCAGCAGCCCGGACAGCACACGCTCCTACGAGCAGTACTTC. Residues: CASSPDSTRSYEQYF. The V and J genes are TRBV11-2 and TRBJ2-7, with a tentative D call TRBD1 (6 bases). CDR1 and CDR2 from the germline V gene are SGHAT and FQNNGV. The CDR3 length is 15 residues. Trimming cost V 5 bases and J 0 bases, with 14 bases left between them.

As DNA, the CDR3 is TGTGCCAGCAGCCAGGTAGGATACAACTCCTACGAGCAGTACTTC. It translates to CASSQVGYNSYEQYF. This chain joins TRBV14 and TRBJ2-5, with D unresolved. The assigned J gene may be wrong: the sequence end matches TRBJ2-7 better. The length of the CDR3 is 15 residues. CDR1 and CDR2 from the germline V gene are SGHDN and FVKESK.

This clonotype was detected a few times. This rearrangement joins TRBV20-1 to TRBJ1-2; D remains unclear. Germline V lookup: CDR1 DFQATT, CDR2 SNEGSKA (reference sequence). CDR3 length equals 13 residues. Trimming took 2 bases from V and 4 from J, leaving 11 bases between them. The CDR3 nucleotides read TGCAGTGCTAGATTGTCACAGTCCTATGGCTACACCTTC. Amino acids: CSARLSQSYGYTF.

In its sample, this clonotype was seen a few times. The V call is TRBV5-1, the J call TRBJ2-5, with D possibly being TRBD1 or TRBD2 (5 bases each). In germline, CDR1 is SGHRS, CDR2 YFSETQ. The CDR3 covers 16 residues. Trimming shortened V by 0 bases and J by 2 bases, and 14 bases separated the two germline ends. CDR3 nucleotides: TGCGCCAGCAGCTTGGGGACGGGACGGACGCAAGAGACCCAGTACTTC. Protein sequence: CASSLGTGRTQETQYF.

The chain combines TRBV25-1 with TRBJ1-1; TRBD1 aligns across 8 bases. In germline, CDR1 is MGHDK, CDR2 SYGVNS. The J segment lost 1 base and the V segment lost 5 bases, leaving 9 bases of the junction unmatched. The CDR3 has 16 amino acids. CDR3 sequence: CASSSPTGATNTEAFF. CDR3 in DNA: TGTGCCAGCAGTAGCCCGACAGGGGCGACGAACACTGAAGCTTTCTTT.

This clonotype has only a few counts. V gene TRBV20-1 combines with J gene TRBJ2-1, with 9 bases aligning to TRBD2. Unmatched junction bases numbered 14, after V lost 1 base and J lost 10 bases. The CDR3 loop spans 16 amino acids. CDR1 DFQATT and CDR2 SNEGSKA come from the germline V gene (reference sequence). The CDR3 DNA reads as TGCAGTGCTAGAGTCTTTGGAGCGGGGGGCGTAGGGGAGCAGTTCTTC. It translates to CSARVFGAGGVGEQFF.

This chain uses TRBV7-3 with TRBJ2-1, with a weak D call TRBD2 (5 bases). This CDR3 contains 13 residues. Trimming removed 0 bases at V and 8 bases at J, with 8 bases between. Germline CDR1 SGHTA, CDR2 FQGTGA. CDR3 loop: CASSLTVGDEQFF. The DNA of the CDR3 is TGTGCCAGCAGCTTAACCGTCGGGGATGAGCAGTTCTTC.

Only a few counts were recorded for this clonotype. The rearrangement joins TRBV10-3 to TRBJ1-5; TRBD1 aligns across 8 bases. The CDR3 contains 14 residues. Germline loops: CDR1 ENHRY, CDR2 SYGVKD. With V trimmed by 5 bases and J by 7 bases, 7 bases remained unmatched. The DNA for the CDR3 is TGTGCCATCAGTTCTGGACAGGGTGTCCAGCCCCAGCATTTT. The encoded protein is CAISSGQGVQPQHF.

This chain links TRBV11-3 with TRBJ1-1; possibly TRBD1 for D (5 bases). Per germline, CDR1 SGHNT and CDR2 YENEEA. V lost 4 bases to trimming and J lost 5 bases, with 14 bases between them. This CDR3 has 14 amino acids. DNA of the CDR3: TGTGCCAGCAGCTCCTTATCAGGGCGGACTGAAGCTTTCTTT. It is translated as CASSSLSGRTEAFF.

V is TRBV6-1 and J is TRBJ1-1; the D is unclear. CDR1 is MNHNS, CDR2 SASEGT, per germline. V lost 3 bases and J lost 5, with 16 bases in between. The CDR3 covers 15 residues. This CDR3 is CASSEERDAGTEAFF. CDR3 in DNA: TGTGCCAGCAGTGAGGAGAGGGATGCGGGTACTGAAGCTTTCTTT.

The CDR3 here is CASRLAGGYNEQFF. The DNA of the CDR3 is TGTGCCAGCAGGCTAGCGGGGGGCTACAATGAGCAGTTCTTC. This chain links TRBV3-1 with TRBJ2-1; 11 nucleotides align to TRBD2. The length of the CDR3 is 14 residues. V shed 6 bases, J shed 3 bases, and the junction held 1 base outside the gene matches. The V gene's germline CDR1 is LGHDT and CDR2 YNNKEL (reference sequence).

The rearrangement uses TRBV29-1 and TRBJ1-4, with TRBD1 as a possible D gene (6 bases). Germline V gene data show CDR1 as SQVTM and CDR2 as ANQGSEA. V was shortened by 7 bases and J by 7 bases, with 13 bases between the two germline ends. The CDR3 loop spans 12 amino acids. CDR3 sequence (DNA): TGCAGCGCCAGGGGAACAAGTGAAAAACTGTTTTTT. Its protein is CSARGTSEKLFF.

This clonotype turned up a few times. A junction end diverges from the germline sequence, so it may reflect a read error. V and J are TRBV27 and TRBJ2-2; tentatively, D is TRBD1 or TRBD2 (5 bases each). The CDR3 is 15 residues long. CDR1 is MNHEY and CDR2 is SMNVEV in the germline V gene (reference sequence). CDR3 region: CASKLGTRDTGEPFF. Here the CDR3 DNA reads TGTGCCAGCAAACTCGGGACCCGAGACACCGGGGAGCCGTTTTTT.

V is TRBV20-1 and J is TRBJ2-5; TRBD2 matches at 8 bases. This CDR3 has 14 amino acids. Germline lookup yields CDR1 DFQATT and CDR2 SNEGSKA (reference sequence). The CDR3: CGALAGATQETQYF. The CDR3 nucleotides read TGCGGGGCTCTAGCGGGCGCGACCCAAGAGACCCAGTACTTC.

The chain joins TRBV12-5 to TRBJ2-7; D might be TRBD1 (5 bases). This CDR3 is 14 amino acids long. V dropped 1 base and J dropped 1 base, with 8 bases sitting between them. Germline V gene lookup returns CDR1 LGHNT and CDR2 FRNRAP. The DNA of the CDR3 is TGTGCTAGTGGTTTGGGGACATTGTCCTACGAGCAGTACTTC. Its translation is CASGLGTLSYEQYF.

The genes are TRBV12-3 or TRBV12-4 and TRBJ1-3, with D maybe TRBD1 (5 bases). This CDR3 contains 14 residues. Deletions cut 7 bases from V and 1 base from J, with 11 bases between. CDR3 region: CASTMRGSGNTIYF. For the CDR3, the DNA is TGTGCCAGCACTATGAGGGGTTCTGGAAACACCATATATTTT.

J is TRBJ2-2 and V is TRBV20-1; 8 nucleotides line up with TRBD2. The J segment lost 3 bases and the V segment lost 0 bases, leaving 6 bases of the junction unmatched. The CDR3 spans 16 residues. Germline CDR1 DFQATT, CDR2 SNEGSKA (reference sequence). Written as DNA, the CDR3 is TGCAGTGCTAGAGATTCTGCGGGGGGTTACACCGGGGAGCTGTTTTTT. Translation: CSARDSAGGYTGELFF.

The rearrangement uses TRBV20-1 and TRBJ2-7; possibly TRBD1 for D (6 bases). In germline, CDR1 is DFQATT, CDR2 SNEGSKA (reference sequence). The CDR3 extends over 13 amino acids. CDR3 sequence reads: CGVKGDAFYEQYF. The CDR3 bases are TGCGGAGTCAAGGGGGATGCTTTTTACGAGCAGTACTTC.